This T cell receptor beta chain was profiled in a study of beta chain features in type 1 diabetes. Study overall: Age, gender, cell numbers and subset yield matched between patients and controls. General study points: A greater similarity of naive, central memory and Treg TCRB repertoires was seen among patients than among healthy donors. Type 1 diabetes patients had TCRB CDR3s that were shorter (moderately but significantly so) in all four CD4+ subsets. These data did not resolve whether HLA type affects TCRB rearrangement. Patients with type 1 diabetes carried fewer insertions and had more deletions at their VDJ junctions.

For this clone: Its target is not known. Distinct nucleotide sequences in the sample also encode this CDR3.

The CDR3 covers 14 residues. The V and J ends lost 0 bases and 2 bases respectively, with 7 bases between them. Germline lookup yields CDR1 MNHEY and CDR2 SVGAGI. All of the isolated RNA was reverse transcribed, so expressed TCRB transcripts were sequenced. TCRdb keeps only in-frame clones here, not all; method: immunoSEQ multiplex PCR. The data hold 150,000 to 200,000 clones, with 7% to 9% observed a single time. The V gene is TRBV6-5, the J gene TRBJ1-2; D unclear. The TCR originated in a man younger than 35 with type 1 diabetes. Sequenced: central memory CD4+ T cells from blood. CDR3 sequence reads: CASSYSYGNYGYTF. The CDR3 coding sequence is TGTGCCAGCAGTTACTCTTACGGGAACTATGGCTACACCTTC.